This T cell receptor beta chain originates from a study of cytomegalovirus exposure and HLA in healthy donors. In this sample, this clone turned up a few times. The V segment lost 2 bases and the J segment 0 bases; nucleotides outside the gene matches: 1. The CDR3 consists of 17 residues. Germline V gene sequence: CDR1 SGHTA, CDR2 FQGTGA. PCR primers comprised 60 Vbeta and 13 Jbeta primers. Methods used by the authors: There were around 80 million unique TCR beta chains by a later count, and around 10 million of them were shared. The assay was immunoSEQ multiplex PCR, and TCRdb's table has in-frame clones only and misses some. V and J calls and clone size are copied from that table; D and trimming were computed from the DNA. The sample records about 94,000 clones, about three fifths being singletons.

The chain links TRBV7-3 to TRBJ2-3; 14 bases are shared with TRBD2. Sequenced sample: PBMCs. The receptor was derived from a man younger than 45 in good health and CMV-seronegative. The chain's CDR3 is CASSLRLAGGSTDTQYF. CDR3 nucleotide sequence: TGTGCCAGCAGCTTACGACTAGCGGGGGGGAGCACAGATACGCAGTATTTT. The full variable domain, rest sourced from reference TRBV7-3 and TRBJ2-3, is GAGVSQTPSNKVTEKGKYVELRCDPISGHTALYWYRQSLGQGPEFLIYFQGTGAADDSGLPNDRFFAVRPEGSVSTLKIQRTERGDSAVYLCASSLRLAGGSTDTQYFGPGTRLTVL.